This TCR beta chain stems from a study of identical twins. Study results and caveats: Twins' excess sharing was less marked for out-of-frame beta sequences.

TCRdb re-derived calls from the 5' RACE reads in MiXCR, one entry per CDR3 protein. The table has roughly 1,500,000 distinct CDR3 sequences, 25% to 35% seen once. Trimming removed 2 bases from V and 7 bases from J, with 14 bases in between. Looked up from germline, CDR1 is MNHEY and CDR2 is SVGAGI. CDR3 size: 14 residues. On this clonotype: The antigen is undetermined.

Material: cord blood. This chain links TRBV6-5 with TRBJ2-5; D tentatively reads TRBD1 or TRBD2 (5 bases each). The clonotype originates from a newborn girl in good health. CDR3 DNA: TGTGCCAGCAGTTACCCGGGACCAGCCGGGACCCAGTACTTC. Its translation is CASSYPGPAGTQYF.